This T cell receptor beta chain was recorded in a study of T cell repertoires and HLA-DP antigens. Study-wide points: Responder cells were total CD4+ cells with a HeLa antigen-presenting system.

Produced via immunoSEQ multiplex PCR; TCRdb's table is partial and in-frame only. The sample holds more than 90,000 clones; 92% are singletons and the top ten take more than 0.25%. With regard to this clone: Its antigen is undetermined.

This CDR3 spans 16 amino acids. Germline V gene lookup returns CDR1 WSHSY and CDR2 SAAADI. V gave up 1 base and J gave up 0 bases, with 10 bases separating them. The clonotype originates from a woman younger than 30 in good health and CMV-seronegative. V usage is TRBV10-2 and J usage is TRBJ2-1, with D unresolved. The sample taken for sequencing was CD4+ T cells from PBMCs. The CDR3 region is CASSEWVPPSYNEQFF. CDR3 sequence (DNA): TGCGCCAGCAGTGAGTGGGTCCCTCCCTCCTACAATGAGCAGTTCTTC.